Listed here is a single T cell receptor beta chain. TCRdb reprocessed the 5' RACE reads via MiXCR and lists one record per CDR3 protein. The table lists approximately 450,000 distinct CDR3 sequences, approximately 18% of them singletons. The CDR3 totals 15 residues. V lost 3 bases and J lost 0, with 13 bases in between. Looked up from germline, CDR1 is SGHRS and CDR2 is YFSETQ. The entry originates in a study of T-cell memory formation after mild COVID-19. The chain employs TRBV5-1 and TRBJ2-7; D is uncertain. This TCR derives from an adult woman who had mild COVID-19 (a few samples of this study predate the infection). Cell type and time point are not known. The sequenced sample was PBMCs or a T cell subset sorted from them (not recorded which). DNA for the CDR3: TGCGCCAGCAGCTCCAACCCAGGTAGCTCCTACGAGCAGTACTTC. Protein product: CASSSNPGSSYEQYF.